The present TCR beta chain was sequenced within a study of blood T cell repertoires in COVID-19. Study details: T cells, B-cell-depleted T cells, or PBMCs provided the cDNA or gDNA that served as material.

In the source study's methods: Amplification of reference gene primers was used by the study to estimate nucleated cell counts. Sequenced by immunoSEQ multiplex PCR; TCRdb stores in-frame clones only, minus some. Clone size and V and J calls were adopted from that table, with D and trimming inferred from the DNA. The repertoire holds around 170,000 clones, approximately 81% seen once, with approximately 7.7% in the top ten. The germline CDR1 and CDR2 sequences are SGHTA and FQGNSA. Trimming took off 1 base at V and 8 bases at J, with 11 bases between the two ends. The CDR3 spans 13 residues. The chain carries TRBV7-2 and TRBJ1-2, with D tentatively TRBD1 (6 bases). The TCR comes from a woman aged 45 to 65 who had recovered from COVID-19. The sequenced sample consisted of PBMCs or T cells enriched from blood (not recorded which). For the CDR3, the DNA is TGTGCCAGCAGCTTAGGGGGGCTAGGAGGCTACACCTTC. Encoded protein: CASSLGGLGGYTF.